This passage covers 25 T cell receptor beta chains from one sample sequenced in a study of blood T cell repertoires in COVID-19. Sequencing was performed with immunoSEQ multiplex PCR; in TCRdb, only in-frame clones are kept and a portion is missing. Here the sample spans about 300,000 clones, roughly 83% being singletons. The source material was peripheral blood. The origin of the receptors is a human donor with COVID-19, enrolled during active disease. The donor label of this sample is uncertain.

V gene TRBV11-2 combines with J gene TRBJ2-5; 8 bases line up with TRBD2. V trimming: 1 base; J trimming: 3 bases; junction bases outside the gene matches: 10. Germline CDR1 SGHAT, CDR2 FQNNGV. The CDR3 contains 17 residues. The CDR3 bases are TGTGCCAGCAGCTTAGGATCCTTAGCGGGGATAAAAGAGACCCAGTACTTC. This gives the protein CASSLGSLAGIKETQYF.

The CDR3 reads CASSPGENQPQHF. DNA of the CDR3: TGTGCCAGCAGTCCAGGGGAAAATCAGCCCCAGCATTTT. This chain joins TRBV6-4 and TRBJ1-5; D perhaps matches TRBD1 (6 bases). Trimming left V 5 bases short and J 4 bases short, with 9 bases between. Germline V gene lookup returns CDR1 MRHNA and CDR2 SNTAGT. The CDR3 length is 13 residues.

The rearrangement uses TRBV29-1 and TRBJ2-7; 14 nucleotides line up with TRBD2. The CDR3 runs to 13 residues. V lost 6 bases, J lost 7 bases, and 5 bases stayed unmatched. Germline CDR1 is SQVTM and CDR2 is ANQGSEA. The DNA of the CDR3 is TGCAGCGTAAGACTAGCGGGAGGGAGGGAGCAGTACTTC. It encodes CSVRLAGGREQYF.

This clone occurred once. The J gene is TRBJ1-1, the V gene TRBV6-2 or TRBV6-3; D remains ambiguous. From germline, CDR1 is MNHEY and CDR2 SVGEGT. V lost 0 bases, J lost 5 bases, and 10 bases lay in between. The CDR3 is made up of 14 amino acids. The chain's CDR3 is CASSYSGRETEAFF. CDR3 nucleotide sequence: TGTGCCAGCAGTTACTCGGGAAGGGAGACTGAAGCTTTCTTT.

CDR3 DNA sequence: TGTGCCAGCAGCTCCGGGACAGAGGTCGAGCAGTACTTC. It yields the protein CASSSGTEVEQYF. J is TRBJ2-7 and V is TRBV5-6, with 7 bases that match TRBD1. Looked up from germline, CDR1 is SGHDT and CDR2 is YYEEEE. The CDR3 runs to 13 residues. The V and J ends lost 3 bases and 6 bases, in that order; junction bases with no gene match: 6.

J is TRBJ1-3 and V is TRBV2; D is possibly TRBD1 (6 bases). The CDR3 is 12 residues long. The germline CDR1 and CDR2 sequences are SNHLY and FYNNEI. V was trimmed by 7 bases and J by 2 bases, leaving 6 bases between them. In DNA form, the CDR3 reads TGTGCCAGCAAGGGGGCTGGAAACACCATATATTTT. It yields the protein CASKGAGNTIYF.

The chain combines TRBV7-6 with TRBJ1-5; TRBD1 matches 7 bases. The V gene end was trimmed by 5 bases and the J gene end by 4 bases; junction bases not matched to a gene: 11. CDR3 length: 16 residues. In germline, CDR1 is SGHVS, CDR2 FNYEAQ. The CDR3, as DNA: TGTGCCAGCAGCGACCAGACCAGGGGGAGTAATCAGCCCCAGCATTTT. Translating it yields CASSDQTRGSNQPQHF. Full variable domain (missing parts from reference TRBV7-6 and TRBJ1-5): GAGVSQSPRYKVTKRGQDVALRCDPISGHVSLYWYRQALGQGPEFLTYFNYEAQQDKSGLPNDRFSAERPEGSISTLTIQRTEQRDSAMYRCASSDQTRGSNQPQHFGDGTRLSIL.

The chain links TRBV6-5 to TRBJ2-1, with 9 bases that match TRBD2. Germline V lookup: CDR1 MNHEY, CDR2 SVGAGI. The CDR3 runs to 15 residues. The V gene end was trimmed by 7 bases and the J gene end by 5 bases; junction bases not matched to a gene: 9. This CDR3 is CASINSGSPNNEQFF. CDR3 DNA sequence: TGTGCCAGCATCAATAGCGGGAGCCCCAACAATGAGCAGTTCTTC.

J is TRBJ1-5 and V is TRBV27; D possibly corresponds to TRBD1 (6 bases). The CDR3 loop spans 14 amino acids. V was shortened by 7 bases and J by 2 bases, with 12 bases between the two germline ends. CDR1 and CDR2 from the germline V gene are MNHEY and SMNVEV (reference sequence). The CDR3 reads CASKGKGGNQPQHF. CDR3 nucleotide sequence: TGTGCCAGCAAGGGCAAGGGGGGCAATCAGCCCCAGCATTTT.

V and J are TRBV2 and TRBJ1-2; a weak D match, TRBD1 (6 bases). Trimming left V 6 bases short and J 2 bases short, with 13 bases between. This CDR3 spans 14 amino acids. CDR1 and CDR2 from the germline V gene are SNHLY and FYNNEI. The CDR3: CASRDSAQNYGYTF. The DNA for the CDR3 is TGTGCCAGCAGGGACAGTGCCCAGAACTATGGCTACACCTTC.

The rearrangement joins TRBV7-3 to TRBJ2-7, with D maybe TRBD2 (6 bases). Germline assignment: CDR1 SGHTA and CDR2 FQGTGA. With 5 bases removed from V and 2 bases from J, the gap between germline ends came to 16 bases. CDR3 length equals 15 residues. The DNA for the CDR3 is TGTGCCAGCAGCCCGGCCGGGAGCCGTACCTACGAGCAGTACTTC. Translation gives CASSPAGSRTYEQYF.

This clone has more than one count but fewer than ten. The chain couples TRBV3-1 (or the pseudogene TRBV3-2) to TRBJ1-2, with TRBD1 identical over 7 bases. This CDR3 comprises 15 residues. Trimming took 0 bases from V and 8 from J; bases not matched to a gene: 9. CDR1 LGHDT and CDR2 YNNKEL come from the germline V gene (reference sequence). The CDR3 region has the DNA TGTGCCAGCAGCCAAGACACAGGGGAAACTAGCGGCTACACCTTC. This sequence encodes CASSQDTGETSGYTF.

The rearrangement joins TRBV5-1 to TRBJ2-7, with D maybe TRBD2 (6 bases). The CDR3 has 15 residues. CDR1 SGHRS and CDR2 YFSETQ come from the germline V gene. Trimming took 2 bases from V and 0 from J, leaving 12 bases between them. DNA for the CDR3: TGCGCCAGCAGCTTTGGACTCGGGAGCTCCTACGAGCAGTACTTC. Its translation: CASSFGLGSSYEQYF.

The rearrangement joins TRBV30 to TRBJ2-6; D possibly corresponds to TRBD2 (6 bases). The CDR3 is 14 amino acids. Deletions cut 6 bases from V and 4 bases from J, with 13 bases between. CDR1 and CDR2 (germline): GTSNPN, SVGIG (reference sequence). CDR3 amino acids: CACGGEGGANVLTF. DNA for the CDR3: TGTGCCTGCGGGGGTGAGGGAGGGGCCAACGTCCTGACTTTC.

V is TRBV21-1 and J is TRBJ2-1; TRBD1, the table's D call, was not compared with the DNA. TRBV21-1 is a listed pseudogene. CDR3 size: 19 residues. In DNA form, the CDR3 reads TGTGCCAGCAGCGCTAGGACAGGACAAACCGAGGGTTCCTACAATGAGCAGTTCTTC. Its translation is CASSARTGQTEGSYNEQFF.

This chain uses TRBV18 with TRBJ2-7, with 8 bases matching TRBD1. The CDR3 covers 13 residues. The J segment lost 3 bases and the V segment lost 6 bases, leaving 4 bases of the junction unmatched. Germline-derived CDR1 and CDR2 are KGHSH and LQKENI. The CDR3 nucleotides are TGTGCCAGCTCCCGTGGACAGGGCTACGAGCAGTACTTC. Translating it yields CASSRGQGYEQYF.

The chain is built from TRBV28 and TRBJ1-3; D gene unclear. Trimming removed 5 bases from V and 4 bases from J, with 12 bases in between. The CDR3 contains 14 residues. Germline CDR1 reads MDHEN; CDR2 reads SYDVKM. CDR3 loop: CASSPPQIGNTIYF. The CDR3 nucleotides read TGTGCCAGCAGTCCGCCCCAGATAGGAAACACCATATATTTT. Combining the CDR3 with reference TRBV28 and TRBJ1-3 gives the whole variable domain DVKVTQSSRYLVKRTGEKVFLECVQDMDHENMFWYRQDPGLGLRLIYFSYDVKMKEKGDIPEGYSVSREKKERFSLILESASTNQTSMYLCASSPPQIGNTIYFGEGSWLTVV.

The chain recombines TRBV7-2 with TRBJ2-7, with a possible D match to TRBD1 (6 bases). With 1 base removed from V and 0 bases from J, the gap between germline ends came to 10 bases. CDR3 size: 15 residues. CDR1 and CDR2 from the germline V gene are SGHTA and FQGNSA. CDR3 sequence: CASSLDRVSSYEQYF. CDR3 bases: TGTGCCAGCAGCTTAGACAGGGTAAGCTCCTACGAGCAGTACTTC.

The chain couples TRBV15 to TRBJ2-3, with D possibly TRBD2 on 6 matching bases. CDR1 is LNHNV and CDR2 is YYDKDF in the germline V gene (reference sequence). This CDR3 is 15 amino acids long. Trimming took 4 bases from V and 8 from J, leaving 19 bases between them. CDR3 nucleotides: TGTGCCACCAGCACCCCTTACGGGAGAAAGGGTACGCAGTATTTT. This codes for CATSTPYGRKGTQYF. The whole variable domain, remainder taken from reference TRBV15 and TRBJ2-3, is DAMVIQNPRYQVTQFGKPVTLSCSQTLNHNVMYWYQQKSSQAPKLLFHYYDKDFNNEADTPDNFQSRRPNTSFCFLDIRSPGLGDTAMYLCATSTPYGRKGTQYFGPGTRLTVL.

The DNA for the CDR3 is TGTGCCAGCAGCAAAGTGAGACCCAGGGGACCTAACACCGGGGAGCTGTTTTTT. This sequence encodes CASSKVRPRGPNTGELFF. The chain links TRBV21-1 to TRBJ2-2; the table's D call, TRBD1, was not checked against the DNA. TRBV21-1 is a pseudogene. The CDR3 consists of 18 residues.

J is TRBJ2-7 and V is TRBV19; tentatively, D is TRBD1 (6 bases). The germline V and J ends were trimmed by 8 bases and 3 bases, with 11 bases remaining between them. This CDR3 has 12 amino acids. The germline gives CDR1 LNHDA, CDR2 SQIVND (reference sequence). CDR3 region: CASGKDSYEQYF. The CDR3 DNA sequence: TGTGCCAGTGGGAAGGACAGCTACGAGCAGTACTTC.

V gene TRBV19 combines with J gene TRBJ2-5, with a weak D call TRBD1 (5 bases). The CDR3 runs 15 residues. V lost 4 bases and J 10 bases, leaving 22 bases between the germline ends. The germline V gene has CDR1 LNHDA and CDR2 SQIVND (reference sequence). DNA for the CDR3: TGTGCCAGTAGTAGCCCCTTGGGGCGTTATGGTGACCAGTACTTC. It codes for CASSSPLGRYGDQYF.

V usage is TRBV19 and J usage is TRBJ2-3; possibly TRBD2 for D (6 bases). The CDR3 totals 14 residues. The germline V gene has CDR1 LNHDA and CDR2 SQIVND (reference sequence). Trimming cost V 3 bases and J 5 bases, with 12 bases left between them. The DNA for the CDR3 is TGTGCCAGTAGTATTCGGGAGTTAGGAGATACGCAGTATTTT. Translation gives CASSIRELGDTQYF.

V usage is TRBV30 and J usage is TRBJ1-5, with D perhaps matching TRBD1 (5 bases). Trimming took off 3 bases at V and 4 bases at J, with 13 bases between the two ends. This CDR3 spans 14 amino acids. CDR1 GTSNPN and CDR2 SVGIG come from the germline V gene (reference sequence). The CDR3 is CAWSELGGNQPQHF. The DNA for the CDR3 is TGTGCCTGGAGCGAACTCGGGGGGAATCAGCCCCAGCATTTT. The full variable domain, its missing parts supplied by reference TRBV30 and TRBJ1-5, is SQTIHQWPATLVQPVGSPLSLECTVEGTSNPNLYWYRQAAGRGLQLLFYSVGIGQISSEVPQNLSASRPQDRQFILSSKKLLLSDSGFYLCAWSELGGNQPQHFGDGTRLSIL.

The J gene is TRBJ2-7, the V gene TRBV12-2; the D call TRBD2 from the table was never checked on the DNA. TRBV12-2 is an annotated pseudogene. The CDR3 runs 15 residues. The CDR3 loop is CASRSLGTSSYEQYF. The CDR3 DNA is TGTGCAAGTCGCTCCCTTGGGACTAGCTCCTACGAGCAGTACTTC.